The 10 T cell receptor beta chains below all came from one sample that was sequenced in a study of blood T cell repertoires in COVID-19. Sequenced by immunoSEQ multiplex PCR; TCRdb stores in-frame clones only, minus some. This sample has around 320,000 clones, with around 92% found just once. Sequenced: peripheral blood. These receptors came from a woman in her twenties or thirties with COVID-19, enrolled during active disease.

This clone was seen at least ten times. The J gene is TRBJ2-3, the V gene TRBV6-2 or TRBV6-3; 9 bases line up with TRBD1. V was clipped by 5 bases and J by 2 bases; unmatched bases: 11. Germline V lookup: CDR1 MNHEY, CDR2 SVGEGT. The CDR3 is made up of 17 amino acids. This chain's CDR3 is CASSPTDRGGFTDTQYF. The CDR3 DNA reads TGTGCCAGCAGTCCCACGGACAGGGGCGGCTTCACAGATACGCAGTATTTT.

The chain uses TRBV24-1 and TRBJ2-7; TRBD2 agrees at 9 bases. The CDR3 covers 15 residues. CDR1 is KGHDR and CDR2 is SFDVKD in the germline V gene. J gave up 7 bases and V 0 bases, and 6 bases lay outside the gene matches. In nucleotides, the CDR3 is TGTGCCACCAGTGATTTGCGGCTAGCGGGGAAAGAGCAGTACTTC. Its translation: CATSDLRLAGKEQYF.

The chain has TRBV3-1 (or the pseudogene TRBV3-2) and TRBJ1-4; D ambiguous. With 1 base removed from V and 4 bases from J, the gap between germline ends came to 7 bases. The CDR3 spans 14 residues. In germline, CDR1 is LGHDT, CDR2 YNNKEL (reference sequence). The CDR3 loop reads CASSQGLGNEKLFF. The DNA for the CDR3 is TGTGCCAGCAGCCAAGGGCTAGGTAATGAAAAACTGTTTTTT.

This rearrangement joins TRBV30 to TRBJ1-3; no definite D call. The germline gives CDR1 GTSNPN, CDR2 SVGIG (reference sequence). The CDR3 sequence is 12 residues long. Trimming left V 2 bases short and J 5 bases short, with 7 bases between. The CDR3 is CAWSSTRNTIYF. Here the CDR3 DNA reads TGTGCCTGGAGTTCAACTCGAAACACCATATATTTT.

The J gene is TRBJ1-3, the V gene TRBV9; D unclear. Germline V gives CDR1 SGDLS, CDR2 YYNGEE. V dropped 5 bases and J dropped 2 bases, with 8 bases sitting between them. This CDR3 spans 13 amino acids. The CDR3 nucleotides are TGTGCCAGCAGGCGAGAGGCTGGAAACACCATATATTTT. Its protein is CASRREAGNTIYF. The whole variable domain, remainder taken from reference TRBV9 and TRBJ1-3, is DSGVTQTPKHLITATGQRVTLRCSPRSGDLSVYWYQQSLDQGLQFLIQYYNGEERAKGNILERFSAQQFPDLHSELNLSSLELGDSALYFCASRREAGNTIYFGEGSWLTVV.

The J gene is TRBJ2-5, the V gene TRBV3-1 (or the pseudogene TRBV3-2); TRBD2 agrees at 8 bases. CDR1 and CDR2 from the germline V gene are LGHDT and YNNKEL (reference sequence). The V segment lost 2 bases and the J segment 1 base; nucleotides outside the gene matches: 6. This CDR3 comprises 16 residues. The CDR3 DNA is TGTGCCAGCAGCCAAATGGGGCGGGGGGCCCAAGAGACCCAGTACTTC. Its translation is CASSQMGRGAQETQYF.

In DNA, the CDR3 is TGCGCCAGCAGTGTAGACAGGGCTCAGCCCCAGCATTTT. It encodes CASSVDRAQPQHF. The chain employs TRBV10-1 and TRBJ1-5; 7 nucleotides match TRBD1. V lost 4 bases to trimming and J lost 6 bases; unmatched junction nucleotides: 3. The CDR3 has 13 residues. Germline V gene sequence: CDR1 WNHNN, CDR2 SYGVQD (reference sequence).

This clone was recorded only once. V is TRBV6-5 and J is TRBJ2-1; D may be TRBD1 (6 bases). V was pared by 11 bases and J by 2 bases, with 13 bases between. The germline V gene encodes CDR1 MNHEY and CDR2 SVGAGI. This CDR3 region has 13 residues. In nucleotides, the CDR3 is TGTGCCGCCCACAGGGATCCCTACAATGAGCAGTTCTTC. This encodes CAAHRDPYNEQFF.

The V and J genes are TRBV12-3 or TRBV12-4 and TRBJ1-1; possible D gene TRBD1, 5 bases. The ends were cut back, 7 bases at V and 4 bases at J, with 10 bases in the middle. The CDR3 has 12 residues. For the CDR3, the DNA is TGTGCCAGCACTCTGGGGGGCACTGAAGCTTTCTTT. It codes for CASTLGGTEAFF.

The chain's CDR3 is CASSSPEGLWYGYTF. The CDR3 DNA follows: TGTGCCAGCAGTTCCCCGGAGGGGCTGTGGTATGGCTACACCTTC. This chain links TRBV28 with TRBJ1-2, with D possibly matching TRBD1 (5 bases). The CDR3 covers 15 residues. The V end was cut by 4 bases, the J end by 5 bases, with 17 bases between. Germline CDR1 and CDR2: MDHEN and SYDVKM.